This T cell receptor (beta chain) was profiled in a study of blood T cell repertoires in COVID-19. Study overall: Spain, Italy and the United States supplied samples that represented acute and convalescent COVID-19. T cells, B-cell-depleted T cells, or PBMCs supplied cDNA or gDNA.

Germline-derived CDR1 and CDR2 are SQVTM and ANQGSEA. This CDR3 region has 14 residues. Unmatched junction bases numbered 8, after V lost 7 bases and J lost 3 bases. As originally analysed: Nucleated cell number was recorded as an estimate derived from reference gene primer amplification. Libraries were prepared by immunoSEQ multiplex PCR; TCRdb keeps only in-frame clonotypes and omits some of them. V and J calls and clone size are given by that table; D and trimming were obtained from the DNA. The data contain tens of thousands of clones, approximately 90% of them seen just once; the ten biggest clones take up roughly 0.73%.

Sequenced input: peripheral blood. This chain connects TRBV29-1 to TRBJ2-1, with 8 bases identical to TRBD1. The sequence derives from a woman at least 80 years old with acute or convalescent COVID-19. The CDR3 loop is CSAAQGANYNEQFF. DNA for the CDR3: TGCAGCGCCGCCCAGGGGGCGAACTACAATGAGCAGTTCTTC.